The clone carrying this T cell receptor (beta chain) was detected many times. Its target is not known. The germline V gene has CDR1 MNHEY and CDR2 SVGEGT. The length of the CDR3 is 14 residues. Trimming took 2 bases from V and 3 from J, leaving 8 bases between them. The source of the sample is a study of identical twins. General study findings and limits: Models underestimated out-of-frame TCR alpha sharing in monozygotic twins.

TCRdb recomputed calls from the 5' RACE reads with MiXCR, one row per CDR3 protein. The repertoire holds about 700,000 distinct CDR3 sequences, with 5.5% to 6.5% as singletons. The gene calls are TRBV6-2 or TRBV6-3 and TRBJ2-4; D is undetermined. This TCR derives from a man between 18 and 35 years old in good health. Specimen: naive T cells sorted from blood. The DNA for the CDR3 is TGTGCCAGCAGTTACGTGTTCGACAAAAACATTCAGTACTTC. It yields the protein CASSYVFDKNIQYF.